This entry features one T cell receptor (beta chain) sequence. Antigen: not known. The data derive from a study of T cells in Graves' hyperthyroidism and ophthalmopathy. Study-level results: Most thyroid clonotypes expanded above 0.001 appeared in blood too.

TCR beta CDR3 sequences were amplified from RNA transcripts. HTBI primers were employed in a first-round RT-PCR of the TCR CDR3. TCRdb fed the multiplex PCR reads into MiXCR, producing one record per CDR3 protein. Of roughly 580,000 distinct CDR3 sequences listed, approximately 44% are singletons. When ophthalmopathy did not progress within 18 months, Graves' hyperthyroidism was considered stable. Diagnosis of hyperthyroidism was new in patients aged 18 to 65, and its duration was under 2 months. In germline, CDR1 is MNHNS, CDR2 SASEGT. Trimming stripped 1 base from V and 6 bases from J, with 19 bases between. The CDR3 sequence is 17 residues long.

The chain is built from TRBV6-1 and TRBJ1-5; perhaps TRBD1 as D (6 bases). The sequenced material came from peripheral blood or thyroid tissue (not recorded which). The TCR sequence derives from a woman between 18 and 30 years old with Graves' hyperthyroidism. The CDR3 reads CASSEGGQTTLSQPQHF. The CDR3 DNA follows: TGTGCCAGCAGTGAAGGGGGACAAACCACCCTTAGTCAGCCCCAGCATTTT.